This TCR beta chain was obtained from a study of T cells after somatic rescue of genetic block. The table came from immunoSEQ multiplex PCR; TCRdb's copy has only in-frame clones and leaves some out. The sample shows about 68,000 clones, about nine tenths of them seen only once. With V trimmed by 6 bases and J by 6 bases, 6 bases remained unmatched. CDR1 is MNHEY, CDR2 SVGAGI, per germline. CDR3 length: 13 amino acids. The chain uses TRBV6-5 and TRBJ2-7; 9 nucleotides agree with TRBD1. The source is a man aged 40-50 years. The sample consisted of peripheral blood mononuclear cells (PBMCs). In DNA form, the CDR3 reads TGTGCCAGCAGGAGACAGGGGGTCGGCGAGCAGTACTTC. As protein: CASRRQGVGEQYF.